This paragraph covers one T cell receptor (beta chain) sequence. The CDR3 spans 12 residues. CDR1 is MDHEN and CDR2 is SYDVKM in the germline V gene. Deletions cut 7 bases from V and 0 bases from J, with 7 bases between. These data come from a study of blood T cell repertoires in COVID-19. Study as a whole: Acute and convalescent COVID-19 samples came from the United States, Italy and Spain. From T cells, B-cell-depleted T cells, or PBMCs came the material, which was cDNA or gDNA.

The participants were between roughly 18 and 90 years old and came from about two dozen US areas. The study assigned cohorts using participant-reported clinical history. Repertoires were generated with immunoSEQ multiplex PCR, while TCRdb's copy carries only in-frame clones and drops some. The top ten clones hold approximately 4.7% of a sample with around 400,000 clones, around 86% of them seen once. The rearrangement joins TRBV28 to TRBJ2-7; D remains ambiguous. Specimen: PBMCs or T cells enriched from blood (not recorded which). The receptor comes from a woman in her fifties or sixties who had recovered from COVID-19. The CDR3 protein is CASTGSSYEQYF. CDR3 nucleotide sequence: TGTGCCAGCACTGGCAGCTCCTACGAGCAGTACTTC.